This paragraph reports one TCR beta chain. Antigen specificity is unknown. One entry per CDR3 protein results from TCRdb running MiXCR on the reads. The sample lists more than 110,000 distinct CDR3 sequences, around 32% occurring once. Germline V CDR1 and CDR2: LNHNV, YYDKDF (reference sequence). This CDR3 has 16 amino acids. Trimming cost V 0 bases and J 4 bases; bases outside gene matches: 2. The sample originates from a study of T cell repertoires in cytomegalovirus infection. The sample was CD8+ T cells from cultured PBMCs, taken from culture after CMV antigen stimulation. This clonotype was sampled from a human donor in good health (CMV status not recorded). Some clones in this sample may be carry-over from other donors' samples. The rearrangement joins TRBV15 to TRBJ2-1; 11 bases align to TRBD2. CDR3 protein: CATSRDRLAGYNEQFF. The CDR3, as DNA: TGTGCCACCAGCAGAGATAGACTAGCGGGGTACAATGAGCAGTTCTTC.